These 28 T cell receptor beta chains share one sample of origin, sequenced in a study of early T cells in non-severe SARS-CoV-2 infection. TCRdb processed the 5' RACE reads anew with MiXCR; each CDR3 protein has one entry. Of approximately 80,000 distinct CDR3 sequences listed, about 12% are singletons. Sequencing was done on a sample of whole blood. Receptors originate from an adult who was a healthcare worker with PCR-confirmed SARS-CoV-2 infection or an uninfected control (not recorded which).

This clonotype was seen ten or more times. The rearrangement uses TRBV6-1 and TRBJ2-3, with 8 bases identical to TRBD2. This CDR3 has 15 residues. Germline V gene sequence: CDR1 MNHNS, CDR2 SASEGT. V gave up 4 bases and J gave up 6 bases; unmatched junction bases: 9. CDR3 bases: TGTGCCAGCAGTGCACTAGCGGTGATTGGTGATACGCAGTATTTT. Its protein product is CASSALAVIGDTQYF.

The rearrangement links TRBV27 to TRBJ2-1; D may be TRBD2 (6 bases). V was trimmed by 4 bases and J by 6 bases, leaving 13 bases between them. Germline CDR1 MNHEY, CDR2 SMNVEV (reference sequence). The CDR3 runs to 14 residues. CDR3 sequence (DNA): TGTGCCAGCAGTTCGACTAGTTCCGGCAATGAGCAGTTCTTC. It translates to CASSSTSSGNEQFF.

The chain uses TRBV6-2 or TRBV6-3 and TRBJ1-5, with D hard to call. Per germline, CDR1 MNHEY and CDR2 SVGEGT. The CDR3 is 14 amino acids. V lost 6 bases and J 3 bases, leaving 12 bases between the germline ends. The CDR3 loop reads CASSEGLANQPQHF. CDR3 nucleotides: TGTGCCAGCAGCGAGGGCCTAGCCAATCAGCCCCAGCATTTT.

This clonotype was recorded at least ten times. The gene calls are TRBV20-1 and TRBJ1-4, with 8 bases lining up with TRBD1. Trimming removed 3 bases from V and 6 bases from J; junction bases left unmatched: 6. CDR3 length: 14 residues. Looked up from germline, CDR1 is DFQATT and CDR2 is SNEGSKA (reference sequence). CDR3 nucleotide sequence: TGCAGTGCTAGGTTTCAACAGGGGGATGAAAAACTGTTTTTT. Translated: CSARFQQGDEKLFF.

In its sample, this clonotype was seen many times. The chain is built from TRBV4-1 and TRBJ2-1; possible D gene TRBD2, 6 bases. The CDR3 has 12 residues. Deletions cut 8 bases from V and 8 bases from J, with 13 bases between. CDR1 and CDR2 (germline): MGHRA, YSYEKL. DNA for the CDR3: TGCGCCAGCCGGGGGAGATCAGATGAGCAGTTCTTC. It codes for CASRGRSDEQFF.

In this sample, this clonotype turned up a few times. The gene calls are TRBV19 and TRBJ1-5, with a weak D call TRBD1 (6 bases). Germline V gene data show CDR1 as LNHDA and CDR2 as SQIVND (reference sequence). V lost 6 bases, J lost 0 bases, and 12 bases lay in between. This CDR3 contains 15 residues. The DNA for the CDR3 is TGTGCCAGTAGCGCAGGGGAAAATAGCAATCAGCCCCAGCATTTT. Protein product: CASSAGENSNQPQHF.

There are a few counts of this clonotype. The V and J genes are TRBV28 and TRBJ1-1; the D gene is possibly TRBD1 (5 bases). V gave up 3 bases and J gave up 8 bases, with 19 bases separating them. CDR3 length equals 15 residues. Germline V gives CDR1 MDHEN, CDR2 SYDVKM. The CDR3, as DNA: TGTGCCAGCAGTTTTGTGGACCCGGGGGGTCGAGAAGCTTTCTTT. Translation: CASSFVDPGGREAFF.

This clonotype was detected many times. The V gene is TRBV29-1, the J gene TRBJ2-7, with 7 bases lining up with TRBD2. Unmatched junction bases numbered 16, after V lost 6 bases and J lost 5 bases. Germline V gives CDR1 SQVTM, CDR2 ANQGSEA. The CDR3 consists of 15 residues. This CDR3 is CSVGGWGGSSDEQYF. The CDR3 region has the DNA TGCAGCGTCGGAGGGTGGGGCGGGAGCAGCGACGAGCAGTACTTC.

The CDR3 protein is CASSRAATDTQYF. The CDR3 DNA reads TGCGCCAGCAGCCGTGCTGCCACAGATACGCAGTATTTT. This chain joins TRBV4-1 and TRBJ2-3, with no clear D. The CDR3 length is 13 residues. Germline loops: CDR1 MGHRA, CDR2 YSYEKL. Trimming cost V 4 bases and J 2 bases, with 7 bases left between them.

Only a few counts were recorded for this clonotype. V and J are TRBV2 and TRBJ2-1; D gene ambiguous. The germline V gene encodes CDR1 SNHLY and CDR2 FYNNEI. The germline V and J ends were trimmed by 7 bases and 6 bases, with 16 bases remaining between them. The CDR3 extends over 14 amino acids. In DNA, the CDR3 is TGTGCCAGCATTCCGTTGGGGAAATTCAATGAGCAGTTCTTC. The encoded protein is CASIPLGKFNEQFF.

As to this clonotype: One base away lies a much larger clone, so this may be a sequencing read error. The chain recombines TRBV5-1 with TRBJ2-5, with 15 bases aligning to TRBD2. CDR1 and CDR2 from the germline V gene are SGHRS and YFSETQ. The CDR3 extends over 17 amino acids. The V and J ends lost 5 bases and 1 base, in that order; junction bases with no gene match: 6. CDR3 coding DNA: TGCGCCAGCAGGACGGGACTAGCGGGAGGACGCCAAGAGACCCAGTACTTC. Translated: CASRTGLAGGRQETQYF.

The rearrangement joins TRBV3-1 to TRBJ1-2; D ambiguous. Germline V lookup: CDR1 LGHDT, CDR2 YNNKEL (reference sequence). This CDR3 is built from 13 residues. V lost 0 bases and J 6 bases, leaving 8 bases between the germline ends. The CDR3 spells CASSQDTEDGYTF. In DNA form, the CDR3 reads TGTGCCAGCAGCCAAGATACAGAAGATGGCTACACCTTC. The whole variable domain, remainder taken from reference TRBV3-1 and TRBJ1-2, is DTAVSQTPKYLVTQMGNDKSIKCEQNLGHDTMYWYKQDSKKFLKIMFSYNNKELIINETVPNRFSPKSPDKAHLNLHINSLELGDSAVYFCASSQDTEDGYTFGSGTRLTVV.

This chain joins TRBV27 and TRBJ2-7, with TRBD2 matching over 11 bases. The CDR3 is 15 residues long. Unmatched junction bases numbered 6, after V lost 6 bases and J lost 2 bases. Germline V lookup: CDR1 MNHEY, CDR2 SMNVEV (reference sequence). CDR3 sequence reads: CASREGTSGPYEQYF. CDR3 DNA: TGTGCCAGCAGGGAGGGGACTAGCGGACCCTACGAGCAGTACTTC.

Only a few counts were recorded for this clonotype. Written as DNA, the CDR3 is TGCAGTGCTTGGGACACAGGGACTTCCTACGAGCAGTACTTC. The encoded protein is CSAWDTGTSYEQYF. The chain carries TRBV20-1 and TRBJ2-7; D possibly matches TRBD1 or TRBD2 (6 bases each). The CDR3 has 14 amino acids. Trimming pared 5 bases from V and 1 base from J, leaving 15 bases between. Per the germline V gene, CDR1 is DFQATT and CDR2 is SNEGSKA (reference sequence).

The rearrangement joins TRBV7-9 to TRBJ2-5; 8 bases map to TRBD2. Germline V gene lookup returns CDR1 SEHNR and CDR2 FQNEAQ (reference sequence). The V and J ends lost 5 bases and 3 bases, in that order; junction bases with no gene match: 5. The CDR3 runs to 14 residues. CDR3 sequence reads: CASSTGGAEETQYF. CDR3 coding DNA: TGTGCCAGCAGCACCGGGGGGGCGGAAGAGACCCAGTACTTC.

About this clonotype: A much larger clone lies one base from this, so it may be a read error. The V gene is TRBV7-9, the J gene TRBJ2-1, with TRBD2 matching over 8 bases. Germline V lookup: CDR1 SEHNR, CDR2 FQNEAQ (reference sequence). The ends lost 6 bases at V and 7 bases at J; junction bases unmatched: 11. The CDR3 has 15 residues. The CDR3 bases are TGTGCCAGCAGGTTCCCCAGCGGGAGCTTAAATGAGCAGTTCTTC. Translation: CASRFPSGSLNEQFF.

The rearrangement uses TRBV7-9 and TRBJ1-4, with D unclear. CDR1 and CDR2 (germline): SEHNR, FQNEAQ (reference sequence). This CDR3 has 12 amino acids. The V gene lost 5 bases and the J gene lost 8 bases, with 9 bases spanning the gap. CDR3 loop: CASSAYQEKLFF. In DNA, the CDR3 is TGTGCCAGCAGCGCCTATCAGGAAAAACTGTTTTTT. Filled out from reference TRBV7-9 and TRBJ1-4, the complete variable domain reads DTGVSQNPRHKITKRGQNVTFRCDPISEHNRLYWYRQTLGQGPEFLTYFQNEAQLEKSRLLSDRFSAERPKGSFSTLEIQRTEQGDSAMYLCASSAYQEKLFFGSGTQLSVL.

CDR3 sequence reads: CASSVNQDRMGTEAFF. The CDR3 DNA reads TGTGCCAGCAGCGTAAACCAGGATAGAATGGGAACTGAAGCTTTCTTT. The gene calls are TRBV9 and TRBJ1-1; unclear D gene. The V gene lost 1 base and the J gene lost 5 bases, with 18 bases spanning the gap. The CDR3 runs to 16 residues. Germline lookup yields CDR1 SGDLS and CDR2 YYNGEE.

This clonotype appeared many times. CDR3 sequence (DNA): TGCGCCAGCAGCCAAGATCCCCTGGGGACAGGGGGGACTACTAATGAAAAACTGTTTTTT. Its translation: CASSQDPLGTGGTTNEKLFF. The chain uses TRBV4-1 and TRBJ1-4; 11 bases align to TRBD1. Germline loops: CDR1 MGHRA, CDR2 YSYEKL. Trimming removed 0 bases from V and 2 bases from J; junction bases left unmatched: 11. The CDR3 length is 20 residues.

There are a few counts of this clonotype. The V call is TRBV2, the J call TRBJ2-2, with 10 bases fitting TRBD2. Unmatched junction bases numbered 13, after V lost 10 bases and J lost 5 bases. CDR1 and CDR2 from the germline V gene are SNHLY and FYNNEI. CDR3 length: 16 residues. The CDR3: CATEGASGSRTGELFF. Here the CDR3 DNA reads TGTGCCACCGAGGGGGCTAGCGGGAGTCGTACCGGGGAGCTGTTTTTT.

This clonotype came up a few times. The rearrangement uses TRBV28 and TRBJ2-3; D is uncertain. CDR1 and CDR2 (germline): MDHEN, SYDVKM. V lost 3 bases to trimming and J lost 2 bases, with 9 bases between them. CDR3 length equals 14 residues. DNA for the CDR3: TGTGCCAGCAGTTTTCGTATTTACACAGATACGCAGTATTTT. Translation gives CASSFRIYTDTQYF.

This clonotype was found a few times. The chain combines TRBV3-1 with TRBJ2-7, with 13 bases fitting TRBD2. This CDR3 has 18 residues. Germline lookup yields CDR1 LGHDT and CDR2 YNNKEL (reference sequence). Trimming cost V 0 bases and J 5 bases; bases outside gene matches: 10. For the CDR3, the DNA is TGTGCCAGCAGCCAAGATGCGGGACTAGCGGGACCTGGGGACGAGCAGTACTTC. Encoded protein: CASSQDAGLAGPGDEQYF.

The chain carries TRBV6-6 and TRBJ2-5; D uncertain. The germline V gene has CDR1 MNHNY and CDR2 SVGAGI (reference sequence). The V end was cut by 6 bases, the J end by 1 base, with 9 bases between. The CDR3 consists of 13 residues. CDR3 region: CASRTGAQETQYF. In DNA, the CDR3 is TGTGCCAGCAGGACCGGAGCCCAAGAGACCCAGTACTTC.

V usage is TRBV5-1 and J usage is TRBJ2-1; D not resolved. Germline V gene sequence: CDR1 SGHRS, CDR2 YFSETQ. Trimming removed 6 bases at V and 7 bases at J, with 8 bases between. The length of the CDR3 is 11 residues. The DNA for the CDR3 is TGCGCCAGCACCCTTGTTAATGAGCAGTTCTTC. It encodes CASTLVNEQFF.

This clonotype came up many times. The V and J genes are TRBV11-2 and TRBJ2-4; D is perhaps TRBD2 (6 bases). CDR3 size: 15 residues. V lost 5 bases to trimming and J lost 5 bases, with 16 bases between them. The germline gives CDR1 SGHAT, CDR2 FQNNGV. This CDR3 is CASSPISGTQNIQYF. The CDR3 nucleotides read TGTGCCAGCAGCCCGATCTCCGGGACTCAAAACATTCAGTACTTC.

The gene calls are TRBV11-2 and TRBJ2-1; TRBD2 is a possible D gene (5 bases). The V and J ends lost 0 bases and 5 bases respectively, with 5 bases between them. This CDR3 has 13 amino acids. Germline V CDR1 and CDR2: SGHAT, FQNNGV. The CDR3 spells CASSLERDNEQFF. The CDR3 region has the DNA TGTGCCAGCAGCTTAGAGCGGGACAATGAGCAGTTCTTC. The full variable domain, in which reference TRBV11-2 and TRBJ2-1 provide the parts outside the CDR3, is EAGVAQSPRYKIIEKRQSVAFWCNPISGHATLYWYQQILGQGPKLLIQFQNNGVVDDSQLPKDRFSAERLKGVDSTLKIQPAKLEDSAVYLCASSLERDNEQFFGPGTRLTVL.

The chain combines TRBV5-1 with TRBJ2-7; D tentatively fits TRBD1 or TRBD2 (6 bases each). This CDR3 has 15 amino acids. V was trimmed by 3 bases and J by 6 bases, leaving 19 bases between them. Germline CDR1 is SGHRS and CDR2 is YFSETQ. This CDR3 is CASSYGGQGSGEQYF. DNA of the CDR3: TGCGCCAGCAGCTACGGGGGACAAGGCTCCGGCGAGCAGTACTTC.

In its sample, this clonotype was seen a few times. The chain couples TRBV10-3 to TRBJ2-1; 7 bases are a match to TRBD2. This CDR3 has 13 amino acids. After removal of 8 bases from V and 2 bases from J, the junction contained 3 bases not matched to a gene. Germline V gene lookup returns CDR1 ENHRY and CDR2 SYGVKD. The CDR3 spells CAIGRETYNEQFF. CDR3 bases: TGTGCCATCGGGCGGGAGACCTACAATGAGCAGTTCTTC.